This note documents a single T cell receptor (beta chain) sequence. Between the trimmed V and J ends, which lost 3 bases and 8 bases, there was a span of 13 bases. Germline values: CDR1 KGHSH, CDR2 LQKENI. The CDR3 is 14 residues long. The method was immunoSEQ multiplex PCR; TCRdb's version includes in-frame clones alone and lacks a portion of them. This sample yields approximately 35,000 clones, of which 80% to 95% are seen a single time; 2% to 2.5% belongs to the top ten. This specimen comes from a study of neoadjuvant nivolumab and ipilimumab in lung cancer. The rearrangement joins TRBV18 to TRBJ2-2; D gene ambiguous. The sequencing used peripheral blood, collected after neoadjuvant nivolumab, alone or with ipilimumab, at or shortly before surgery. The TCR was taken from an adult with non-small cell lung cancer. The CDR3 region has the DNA TGTGCCAGCTCACCGGGTCCTGCGTTTGGGGAGCTGTTTTTT. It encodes CASSPGPAFGELFF.